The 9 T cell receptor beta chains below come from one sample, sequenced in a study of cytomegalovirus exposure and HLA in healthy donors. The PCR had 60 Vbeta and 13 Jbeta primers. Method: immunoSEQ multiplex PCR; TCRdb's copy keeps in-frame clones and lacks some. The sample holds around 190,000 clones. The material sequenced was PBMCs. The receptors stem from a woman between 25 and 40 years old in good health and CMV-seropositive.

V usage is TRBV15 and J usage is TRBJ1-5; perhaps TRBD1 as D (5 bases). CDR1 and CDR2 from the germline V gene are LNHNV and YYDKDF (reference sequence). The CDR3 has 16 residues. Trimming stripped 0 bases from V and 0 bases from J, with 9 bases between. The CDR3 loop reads CATSRDLGGSNQPQHF. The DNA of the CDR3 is TGTGCCACCAGCAGAGATCTGGGGGGTAGCAATCAGCCCCAGCATTTT.

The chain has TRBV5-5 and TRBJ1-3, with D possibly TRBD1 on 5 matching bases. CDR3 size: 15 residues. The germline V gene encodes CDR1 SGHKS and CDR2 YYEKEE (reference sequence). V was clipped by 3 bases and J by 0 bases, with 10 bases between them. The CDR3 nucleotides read TGTGCCAGCAGCTCGAGACAGCACTCTGGAAACACCATATATTTT. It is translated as CASSSRQHSGNTIYF.

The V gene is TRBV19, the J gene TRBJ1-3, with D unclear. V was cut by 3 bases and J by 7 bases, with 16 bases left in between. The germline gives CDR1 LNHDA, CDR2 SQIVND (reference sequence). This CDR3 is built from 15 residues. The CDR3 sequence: CASSISEVGWNTIYF. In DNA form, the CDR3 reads TGTGCCAGTAGTATCTCCGAGGTCGGATGGAACACCATATATTTT.

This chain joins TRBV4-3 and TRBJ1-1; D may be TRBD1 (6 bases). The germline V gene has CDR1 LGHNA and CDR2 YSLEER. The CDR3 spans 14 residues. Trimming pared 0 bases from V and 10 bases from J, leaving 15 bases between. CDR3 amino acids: CASSQEEVGARAFF. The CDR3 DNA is TGCGCCAGCAGCCAAGAAGAAGTGGGGGCGCGAGCTTTCTTT.

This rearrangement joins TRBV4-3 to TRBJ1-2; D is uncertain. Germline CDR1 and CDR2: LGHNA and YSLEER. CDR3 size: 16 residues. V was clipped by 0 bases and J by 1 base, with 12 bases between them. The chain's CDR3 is CASSQDGRAINYGYTF. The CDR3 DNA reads TGCGCCAGCAGCCAAGATGGGAGAGCCATTAACTATGGCTACACCTTC.

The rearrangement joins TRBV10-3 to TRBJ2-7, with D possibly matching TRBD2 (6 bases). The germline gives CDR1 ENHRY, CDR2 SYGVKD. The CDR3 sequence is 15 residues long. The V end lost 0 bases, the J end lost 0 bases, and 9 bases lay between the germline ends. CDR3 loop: CAISESGTGSYEQYF. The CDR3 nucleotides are TGTGCCATCAGTGAGTCGGGGACTGGCTCCTACGAGCAGTACTTC.

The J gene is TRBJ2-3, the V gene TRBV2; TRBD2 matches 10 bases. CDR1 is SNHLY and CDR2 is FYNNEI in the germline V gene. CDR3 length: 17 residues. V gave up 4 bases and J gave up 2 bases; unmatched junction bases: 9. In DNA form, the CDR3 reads TGTGCCAGCAGTGGATATCAGCGGGGGGGGTCCACAGATACGCAGTATTTT. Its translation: CASSGYQRGGSTDTQYF.

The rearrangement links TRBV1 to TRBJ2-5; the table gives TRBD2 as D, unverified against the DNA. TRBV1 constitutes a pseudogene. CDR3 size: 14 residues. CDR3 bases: TGCACCAGCAGCCGGACTAGCGGAGGGGAGACCCAGTACTTC. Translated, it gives CTSSRTSGGETQYF.

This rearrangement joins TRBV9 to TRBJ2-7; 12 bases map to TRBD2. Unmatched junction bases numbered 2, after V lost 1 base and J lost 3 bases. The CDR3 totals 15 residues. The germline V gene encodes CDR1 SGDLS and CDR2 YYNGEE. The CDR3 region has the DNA TGTGCCAGCAGCGTAACTAGCGGGGGGTTCTACGAGCAGTACTTC. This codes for CASSVTSGGFYEQYF.